The sequence of this TCR beta chain was determined in a study of cytomegalovirus exposure and HLA in healthy donors. Sequenced by immunoSEQ multiplex PCR; TCRdb stores in-frame clones only, minus some. The sample lists 250,000 or so clones; more than 75% were seen once. The V gene's germline CDR1 is SGHDT and CDR2 YYEEEE. The V end lost 2 bases, the J end lost 3 bases, and 14 bases lay between the germline ends. CDR3 length: 15 residues. Sequencing used PBMCs. The V call is TRBV5-6, the J call TRBJ1-1; D is uncertain. The receptor comes from a man between 18 and 35 years old in good health and CMV-seropositive. The CDR3 coding sequence is TGTGCCAGCAGCTTTACTGAACAGAAATACACTGAAGCTTTCTTT. It codes for CASSFTEQKYTEAFF.